A single sample gave rise to the 12 T cell receptor beta chains below, sequenced in a study of OX40 agonist ivuxolimab in advanced cancers. The repertoire was sequenced with immunoSEQ multiplex PCR; TCRdb's copy has only in-frame clones and lacks some. This repertoire shows about 20,000 clones, over 60% found once; its top ten account for about 17%. The starting material was CD4+ or CD8+ T cells sorted from blood, obtained in a trial of the OX40 agonist ivuxolimab. The origin of the receptors is an adult with an advanced solid tumor such as melanoma, head and neck, liver or kidney cancer.

The chain has TRBV29-1 and TRBJ1-2; maybe TRBD1 (6 bases). V lost 0 bases, J lost 2 bases, and 13 bases lay in between. CDR3 size: 15 residues. CDR1 and CDR2 (germline): SQVTM, ANQGSEA. In nucleotides, the CDR3 is TGCAGCGTTGAAGATGTAGGGGGGGACAACTATGGCTACACCTTC. Translating gives CSVEDVGGDNYGYTF. Filled out from reference TRBV29-1 and TRBJ1-2, the complete variable domain reads SAVISQKPSRDICQRGTSLTIQCQVDSQVTMMFWYRQQPGQSLTLIATANQGSEATYESGFVIDKFPISRPNLTFSTLTVSNMSPEDSSIYLCSVEDVGGDNYGYTFGSGTRLTVV.

CDR3 DNA sequence: TGCGCCAGCAGCCAAGATCGTACAGGGGGGGACGAGCAGTACTTC. Residues: CASSQDRTGGDEQYF. This chain connects TRBV4-1 to TRBJ2-7; possibly TRBD1 for D (8 bases). Trimming cost V 0 bases and J 5 bases, with 14 bases left between them. Germline CDR1 is MGHRA and CDR2 is YSYEKL. The CDR3 loop spans 15 amino acids.

This sequence joins TRBV19 and TRBJ2-3; D is perhaps TRBD2 (6 bases). Trimming cost V 6 bases and J 3 bases, with 16 bases left between them. The CDR3 extends over 15 amino acids. The germline V gene encodes CDR1 LNHDA and CDR2 SQIVND (reference sequence). The CDR3 DNA follows: TGTGCCAGTAGCACTCCCTTTGGGGGGACAGATACGCAGTATTTT. This encodes CASSTPFGGTDTQYF.

This CDR3 reads CASSYEQGTEAFF. For the CDR3, the DNA is TGTGCCAGCAGTTATGAACAGGGTACTGAAGCTTTCTTT. The rearrangement links TRBV6-5 to TRBJ1-1; TRBD1 might be the D (6 bases). The CDR3 is 13 amino acids. V lost 3 bases to trimming and J lost 5 bases, with 10 bases between them. The germline gives CDR1 MNHEY, CDR2 SVGAGI.

The chain carries TRBV15 and TRBJ2-1, with TRBD1 identical over 9 bases. The CDR3 runs 18 residues. The germline V gene has CDR1 LNHNV and CDR2 YYDKDF (reference sequence). V shed 3 bases, J shed 4 bases, and the junction held 13 bases outside the gene matches. The DNA for the CDR3 is TGTGCCACCAGCAGGGCCTTGACGTGGGACAGGGAATACAATGAGCAGTTCTTC. Its translation is CATSRALTWDREYNEQFF.

The chain employs TRBV6-4 and TRBJ1-2; D is ambiguous. The V gene's germline CDR1 is MRHNA and CDR2 SNTAGT. This CDR3 has 14 residues. The V gene lost 6 bases and the J gene lost 8 bases, with 19 bases spanning the gap. The CDR3 sequence is CASSVHTGLGGYTF. The CDR3 DNA follows: TGTGCCAGCAGCGTTCACACCGGCCTAGGCGGCTACACCTTC.

The chain employs TRBV19 and TRBJ2-2, with 11 bases identical to TRBD2. J was trimmed by 5 bases and V by 4 bases; bases with no gene match: 3. The length of the CDR3 is 15 residues. Per germline, CDR1 LNHDA and CDR2 SQIVND (reference sequence). The CDR3 is CASSTTSGVTGELFF. CDR3 in DNA: TGTGCCAGTAGTACGACTAGCGGGGTAACCGGGGAGCTGTTTTTT.

V and J are TRBV27 and TRBJ1-5, with 8 bases aligning to TRBD1. The V segment lost 3 bases and the J segment 3 bases; nucleotides outside the gene matches: 4. The CDR3 has 15 amino acids. Germline V gene data show CDR1 as MNHEY and CDR2 as SMNVEV (reference sequence). The CDR3 sequence is CASSLTGENNQPQHF. CDR3 DNA sequence: TGTGCCAGCAGTTTGACAGGGGAGAACAATCAGCCCCAGCATTTT.

This clone occurred a few times. The J gene is TRBJ1-2, the V gene TRBV13; D uncertain. V was pared by 4 bases and J by 3 bases, with 15 bases between. The germline V gene has CDR1 PRHDT and CDR2 FYEKMQ (reference sequence). This CDR3 comprises 15 residues. CDR3 sequence: CASSSEHYSYYGYTF. The CDR3 coding sequence is TGTGCCAGCAGCTCGGAACATTACAGCTACTATGGCTACACCTTC.

The rearrangement joins TRBV20-1 to TRBJ2-5; D uncertain. Trimming cost V 5 bases and J 4 bases, with 8 bases left between them. From germline, CDR1 is DFQATT and CDR2 SNEGSKA (reference sequence). The CDR3 covers 11 residues. CDR3 protein: CSALDGETQYF. The CDR3 bases are TGCAGTGCTTTGGACGGAGAGACCCAGTACTTC.

In DNA form, the CDR3 reads TGTGCCAGCAGCTTAGTAATGGGACAGGGCTACAATGAGCAGTTCTTC. Amino acids: CASSLVMGQGYNEQFF. The chain carries TRBV11-2 and TRBJ2-1, with 9 bases lining up with TRBD1. The junction had 4 bases not matched to a gene; V was cut back by 1 base and J by 3 bases. The V gene's germline CDR1 is SGHAT and CDR2 FQNNGV. The CDR3 extends over 16 amino acids.

J is TRBJ2-2 and V is TRBV2; TRBD1 agrees at 11 bases. The CDR3 has 18 residues. After removal of 0 bases from V and 7 bases from J, the junction contained 10 bases not matched to a gene. The germline V gene has CDR1 SNHLY and CDR2 FYNNEI. In DNA form, the CDR3 reads TGTGCCAGCAGTGAAGCAACACCGGGACAGGGGGTTATCGGGGAGCTGTTTTTT. Protein: CASSEATPGQGVIGELFF.